This passage covers 12 T cell receptor beta chains from one sample sequenced in a study of beta chain features in type 1 diabetes. Study findings and constraints: Among patients with Type 1 diabetes, TCRB CDR3s were moderately but significantly shorter in every one of the four CD4+ subsets.

Every bit of the isolated RNA underwent reverse transcription, so sequencing read expressed TCRB transcripts. TCRdb's table, derived via immunoSEQ multiplex PCR, lists solely in-frame clones and lacks some. The table shows some 63,000 clones, with 49% occurring only once. Their antigen targets remain unknown. The sample comprised central memory CD4+ T cells from blood. Receptors originate from a man aged 30 to 45 with type 1 diabetes.

This chain links TRBV28 with TRBJ1-6, with D maybe TRBD1 (6 bases). This CDR3 spans 13 amino acids. Deletions cut 5 bases from V and 6 bases from J, with 8 bases between. CDR1 is MDHEN, CDR2 SYDVKM, per germline. The CDR3 here is CASSLGGNSPLHF. In DNA, the CDR3 is TGTGCCAGCAGTCTAGGGGGTAATTCACCCCTCCACTTT.

CDR3: CASSLAGSSGRETQYF. As DNA, the CDR3 is TGTGCCAGCAGCTTAGCCGGGAGTAGCGGGAGGGAGACCCAGTACTTC. This chain joins TRBV7-2 and TRBJ2-5, with TRBD2 matching 10 bases. V shed 0 bases, J shed 5 bases, and the junction held 6 bases outside the gene matches. The CDR3 has 16 residues. The V gene's germline CDR1 is SGHTA and CDR2 FQGNSA.

V and J are TRBV14 and TRBJ1-1, with D possibly matching TRBD1 (5 bases). Trimming left V 0 bases short and J 11 bases short, with 16 bases between. The CDR3 contains 14 residues. CDR1 and CDR2 from the germline V gene are SGHDN and FVKESK. The CDR3 region has the DNA TGTGCCAGCAGCCAAGATCTATGGGGGGGAGACGCTTTCTTT. It encodes CASSQDLWGGDAFF.

This clone was seen a handful of times. The chain uses TRBV27 and TRBJ2-7, with a weak D call TRBD1 (5 bases). Trimming shortened V by 0 bases and J by 0 bases, and 9 bases separated the two germline ends. CDR1 MNHEY and CDR2 SMNVEV come from the germline V gene (reference sequence). There are 15 residues in the CDR3. CDR3 nucleotides: TGTGCCAGCAGTTTATCCCCCGACAGCTCCTACGAGCAGTACTTC. It translates to CASSLSPDSSYEQYF.

This clone was counted a few times. The rearrangement uses TRBV7-9 and TRBJ2-5; D call uncertain. V dropped 7 bases and J dropped 5 bases, with 11 bases sitting between them. This CDR3 is built from 12 residues. The V gene's germline CDR1 is SEHNR and CDR2 FQNEAQ (reference sequence). CDR3 sequence reads: CASMVLQETQYF. The CDR3 DNA follows: TGTGCCAGCATGGTCCTCCAGGAGACCCAGTACTTC.

This clone was counted only a few times. The chain has TRBV29-1 and TRBJ2-7; 8 nucleotides line up with TRBD1. V trimming: 5 bases; J trimming: 0 bases; junction bases outside the gene matches: 6. This CDR3 has 14 amino acids. Germline lookup yields CDR1 SQVTM and CDR2 ANQGSEA. In DNA form, the CDR3 reads TGCAGCGTTACCGCCGGGACAGGCTCCTACGAGCAGTACTTC. Amino acids: CSVTAGTGSYEQYF.

V usage is TRBV7-2 and J usage is TRBJ2-1; 7 nucleotides match TRBD2. With 5 bases clipped from V and 9 bases from J, the junction kept 13 bases outside the gene matches. The CDR3 runs 15 residues. CDR1 is SGHTA and CDR2 is FQGNSA in the germline V gene. This chain's CDR3 is CASSPAGLGAGEQFF. Here the CDR3 DNA reads TGTGCCAGCAGCCCTGCTGGACTAGGGGCCGGTGAGCAGTTCTTC.

The CDR3 spells CASSRGGGIGRGTDTQYF. In DNA form, the CDR3 reads TGTGCCAGCAGCCGAGGTGGAGGGATTGGGCGAGGCACAGATACGCAGTATTTT. The chain has TRBV4-2 and TRBJ2-3; a possible D gene is TRBD2 (6 bases). Per germline, CDR1 LGHNA and CDR2 YNFKEQ. The CDR3 runs to 18 residues. Deletions cut 4 bases from V and 1 base from J, with 21 bases between.

The chain has TRBV6-5 and TRBJ2-3; maybe TRBD1 (5 bases). Trimming shortened V by 2 bases and J by 5 bases, and 5 bases separated the two germline ends. The CDR3 contains 12 residues. Germline V lookup: CDR1 MNHEY, CDR2 SVGAGI. This CDR3 is CASSYQGDTQYF. CDR3 sequence (DNA): TGTGCCAGCAGTTACCAGGGAGATACGCAGTATTTT.

The gene calls are TRBV7-2 and TRBJ2-3, with 7 bases matching TRBD2. J was trimmed by 3 bases and V by 5 bases; bases with no gene match: 8. The CDR3 loop spans 15 amino acids. Looked up from germline, CDR1 is SGHTA and CDR2 is FQGNSA. The CDR3 DNA reads TGTGCCAGCAGCGGGGGGGGGAGAGAGACAGATACGCAGTATTTT. Protein sequence: CASSGGGRETDTQYF.

The J gene is TRBJ2-7, the V gene TRBV4-2; tentatively, D is TRBD2 (6 bases). V lost 0 bases, J lost 1 base, and 13 bases lay in between. Germline V CDR1 and CDR2: LGHNA, YNFKEQ. There are 16 residues in the CDR3. This chain's CDR3 is CASSQDPAGPSYEQYF. The CDR3 DNA follows: TGTGCCAGCAGCCAAGATCCAGCGGGTCCTTCCTACGAGCAGTACTTC.

CDR3 sequence (DNA): TGCGCCAGCAGCTTGTTCCTAGCGACCGATGATAACAATGAGCAGTTCTTC. Its protein product is CASSLFLATDDNNEQFF. The chain employs TRBV5-1 and TRBJ2-1; TRBD2 might be the D (6 bases). In germline, CDR1 is SGHRS, CDR2 YFSETQ. V lost 1 base to trimming and J lost 5 bases, with 19 bases between them. The CDR3 is 17 residues long. Combining the CDR3 with reference TRBV5-1 and TRBJ2-1 gives the whole variable domain KAGVTQTPRYLIKTRGQQVTLSCSPISGHRSVSWYQQTPGQGLQFLFEYFSETQRNKGNFPGRFSGRQFSNSRSEMNVSTLELGDSALYLCASSLFLATDDNNEQFFGPGTRLTVL.